These 18 T cell receptor beta chains originate from one sample sequenced in a study of Ad26.COV2.S vaccination and SARS-CoV-2 variants. Treatment reported: around 19 received Ad26.COV2.S at low or high dose, single or two shots; about 5 received placebo; per-sample allocation not given. Sampling was done on day 63 after the first vaccine or placebo injection. The method was immunoSEQ multiplex PCR; TCRdb's version includes in-frame clones alone and lacks a portion of them. Of some 300,000 clones listed, around 84% are singletons. This sample comprised peripheral blood, obtained in a trial of Ad26.COV2.S vaccine versus placebo. The receptors originated from a person between 18 and 59 years old who received the Ad26.COV2.S COVID-19 vaccine or a placebo.

The gene calls are TRBV24-1 and TRBJ2-3; a possible D gene is TRBD2 (5 bases). V lost 4 bases to trimming and J lost 4 bases, with 11 bases between them. CDR3 length: 14 amino acids. Looked up from germline, CDR1 is KGHDR and CDR2 is SFDVKD. The CDR3 is CATSDTGKSDTQYF. In DNA, the CDR3 is TGTGCCACCAGTGACACGGGGAAGTCAGATACGCAGTATTTT.

V is TRBV6-5 and J is TRBJ2-2, with 9 bases aligning to TRBD1. J gave up 1 base and V 6 bases, and 3 bases lay outside the gene matches. Germline V gives CDR1 MNHEY, CDR2 SVGAGI. This CDR3 contains 15 residues. As DNA, the CDR3 is TGTGCCAGCAGGGACAGGGGTCAGAACACCGGGGAGCTGTTTTTT. Encoded protein: CASRDRGQNTGELFF.

The sample holds one count of this clone. Germline and junction disagree at one end, which may indicate a read error. The V and J genes are TRBV3-1 (or the pseudogene TRBV3-2) and TRBJ1-6, with D possibly matching TRBD1 (6 bases). Germline CDR1 and CDR2: LGHDT and YNNKEL (reference sequence). CDR3 size: 12 residues. The CDR3 bases are TGTGCCAGCAGCCTTCCGACAGGTGGTATCTACTTT. Translation: CASSLPTGGIYF.

In its sample, this clone was seen once. The chain has TRBV6-2 or TRBV6-3 and TRBJ1-3; tentatively, D is TRBD1 (6 bases). The CDR3 loop spans 14 amino acids. Per germline, CDR1 MNHEY and CDR2 SVGEGT. V shed 6 bases and J shed 4 bases, with 13 bases lying between them. The CDR3 sequence: CASSSTGTGNTIYF. As DNA, the CDR3 is TGTGCCAGCAGCTCGACCGGGACAGGAAACACCATATATTTT.

This chain connects TRBV3-1 (or the pseudogene TRBV3-2) to TRBJ1-2, with a weak D call TRBD1 (5 bases). Looked up from germline, CDR1 is LGHDT and CDR2 is YNNKEL (reference sequence). The CDR3 runs 16 residues. V dropped 4 bases and J dropped 3 bases, with 18 bases sitting between them. The CDR3 sequence is CASSPDDTGRDYGYTF. CDR3 coding DNA: TGTGCCAGCAGCCCGGACGATACGGGGCGCGACTATGGCTACACCTTC.

V and J are TRBV3-1 (or the pseudogene TRBV3-2) and TRBJ2-7; 7 bases fit TRBD1. With 6 bases clipped from V and 2 bases from J, the junction kept 4 bases outside the gene matches. CDR1 is LGHDT, CDR2 YNNKEL, per germline (reference sequence). This CDR3 has 13 amino acids. The CDR3 protein is CASRARGPYEQYF. The CDR3 DNA is TGTGCCAGCAGGGCTAGGGGGCCCTACGAGCAGTACTTC.

This clone showed up just once. V gene TRBV11-2 combines with J gene TRBJ1-1, with D hard to call. Deletions cut 5 bases from V and 1 base from J, with 5 bases between. Germline V gene lookup returns CDR1 SGHAT and CDR2 FQNNGV. There are 12 residues in the CDR3. CDR3 nucleotides: TGTGCCAGCAGCCCCAAGAACACTGAAGCTTTCTTT. Translating it yields CASSPKNTEAFF.

In DNA form, the CDR3 reads TGTGCCAGCAGCTTAGGGGGGGCGCAGGGCTACACCTTC. Translating it yields CASSLGGAQGYTF. The chain has TRBV11-2 and TRBJ1-2; D may be TRBD1 (6 bases). The germline V and J ends were trimmed by 1 base and 8 bases, with 11 bases remaining between them. Looked up from germline, CDR1 is SGHAT and CDR2 is FQNNGV. This CDR3 has 13 amino acids.

The chain couples TRBV5-1 to TRBJ2-7; 9 bases are shared with TRBD2. The germline CDR1 and CDR2 sequences are SGHRS and YFSETQ. V was pared by 4 bases and J by 0 bases, with 11 bases of the junction left unmatched. The CDR3 contains 17 residues. The CDR3 DNA is TGCGCCAGCAGCCCTGACGGGCTAGCGGGGAGCTCCTACGAGCAGTACTTC. It yields the protein CASSPDGLAGSSYEQYF. The entire variable domain, with the rest obtained from reference TRBV5-1 and TRBJ2-7, is as follows: KAGVTQTPRYLIKTRGQQVTLSCSPISGHRSVSWYQQTPGQGLQFLFEYFSETQRNKGNFPGRFSGRQFSNSRSEMNVSTLELGDSALYLCASSPDGLAGSSYEQYFGPGTRLTVT.

The chain couples TRBV7-2 to TRBJ1-1; unclear D gene. Germline loops: CDR1 SGHTA, CDR2 FQGNSA. Between the trimmed V and J ends, which lost 4 bases and 5 bases, there was a span of 8 bases. The CDR3 extends over 12 amino acids. The CDR3 spells CASSYDTTEAFF. Here the CDR3 DNA reads TGTGCCAGCAGCTACGACACGACTGAAGCTTTCTTT.

The V gene is TRBV15, the J gene TRBJ1-2, with D possibly matching TRBD1 (6 bases). The V gene's germline CDR1 is LNHNV and CDR2 YYDKDF (reference sequence). This CDR3 spans 16 amino acids. V dropped 1 base and J dropped 4 bases, with 16 bases sitting between them. Here the CDR3 reads CATSRATRQGTYGYTF. CDR3 nucleotide sequence: TGTGCCACCAGCAGAGCCACCCGGCAGGGGACCTATGGCTACACCTTC.

The chain couples TRBV5-1 to TRBJ2-6, with D unresolved. V lost 0 bases to trimming and J lost 2 bases, with 9 bases between them. Germline V lookup: CDR1 SGHRS, CDR2 YFSETQ. The CDR3 spans 16 residues. The CDR3 DNA follows: TGCGCCAGCAGCTTGGCCAGAGGTCCTGGGGCCAACGTCCTGACTTTC. This encodes CASSLARGPGANVLTF. Full variable domain (outside the CDR3, taken from reference TRBV5-1 and TRBJ2-6): KAGVTQTPRYLIKTRGQQVTLSCSPISGHRSVSWYQQTPGQGLQFLFEYFSETQRNKGNFPGRFSGRQFSNSRSEMNVSTLELGDSALYLCASSLARGPGANVLTFGAGSRLTVL.

This chain joins TRBV5-1 and TRBJ2-2, with a tentative D call TRBD2 (5 bases). CDR3 length equals 15 residues. Trimming removed 4 bases from V and 4 bases from J, with 14 bases in between. Per germline, CDR1 SGHRS and CDR2 YFSETQ. This CDR3 is CASSDVRAGTGELFF. The CDR3 bases are TGCGCCAGCAGCGACGTTCGGGCGGGCACCGGGGAGCTGTTTTTT.

The rearrangement joins TRBV6-5 to TRBJ1-1; TRBD1 might be the D (5 bases). The CDR3 covers 14 residues. V lost 10 bases and J lost 4, with 19 bases in between. The germline gives CDR1 MNHEY, CDR2 SVGAGI. Written as DNA, the CDR3 is TGTGCCACCCACCGGGGGGGTTTAGGCACTGAAGCTTTCTTT. Its protein is CATHRGGLGTEAFF.

This sequence joins TRBV7-2 and TRBJ2-1; 7 bases fit TRBD2. CDR3 size: 16 residues. V lost 0 bases and J lost 1; bases outside the gene matches: 3. Germline CDR1 reads SGHTA; CDR2 reads FQGNSA. In DNA, the CDR3 is TGTGCCAGCAGCTTAGCGGGGGGAGGGTCCTACAATGAGCAGTTCTTC. It specifies CASSLAGGGSYNEQFF. Complete variable domain (other parts from reference TRBV7-2 and TRBJ2-1): GAGVSQSPSNKVTEKGKDVELRCDPISGHTALYWYRQSLGQGLEFLIYFQGNSAPDKSGLPSDRFSAERTGGSVSTLTIQRTQQEDSAVYLCASSLAGGGSYNEQFFGPGTRLTVL.

This chain uses TRBV19 with TRBJ2-3; 9 nucleotides match TRBD1. Germline V gene lookup returns CDR1 LNHDA and CDR2 SQIVND (reference sequence). J lost 2 bases, V lost 0 bases, and 6 bases had no gene match. CDR3 length: 17 amino acids. DNA of the CDR3: TGTGCCAGTAGTATAGATGGGGGACAGGGACACACAGATACGCAGTATTTT. Translating gives CASSIDGGQGHTDTQYF.

The gene calls are TRBV7-3 and TRBJ2-7; 8 positions agree with TRBD1. CDR1 is SGHTA and CDR2 is FQGTGA in the germline V gene. Trimming at V came to 3 bases and at J to 5 bases, leaving 9 bases not matched to a gene. There are 15 residues in the CDR3. The CDR3, as DNA: TGTGCCAGCAGCTTTTCCCCAGGGGGCATCAACGAGCAGTACTTC. It specifies CASSFSPGGINEQYF.

The V gene is TRBV6-5, the J gene TRBJ1-3; 7 bases align to TRBD1. The CDR3 is made up of 16 amino acids. Germline loops: CDR1 MNHEY, CDR2 SVGAGI. The V gene end was trimmed by 2 bases and the J gene end by 0 bases; junction bases not matched to a gene: 4. The CDR3 sequence is CASSYGTALSGNTIYF. CDR3 DNA: TGTGCCAGCAGTTACGGGACAGCTCTCTCTGGAAACACCATATATTTT.